Listed below are T cell receptor beta chains from one sample, sequenced in a study of T cells after yellow fever vaccination. Via MiXCR, TCRdb re-called the 5' RACE reads, giving one row per CDR3 protein. The data contain around 610,000 distinct CDR3 sequences, about 14% of them seen just once; the ten biggest clones take up more than 13%. The sequencing used PBMCs, collected on the day of the yellow fever booster vaccination. The receptor source for this set is a man under 40 who received the YFV17D yellow fever vaccine. Both conserved end residues are part of each CDR3. A D gene is named only where the DNA matches it firmly. Rows give clone size only sometimes, using once, few, many, or a class for an expanded clone.

.	.	TRBV5-6	TRBJ1-2	TGTGCCAGCAGCTTCAACAGGGAAACCTCTGGCTACACCTTC	CASSFNRETSGYTF
.	.	TRBV29-1	TRBJ2-7	TGCAGCGTTGGAAAACAGAGATACGAGCAGTACTTC	CSVGKQRYEQYF
TRBD1	few	TRBV7-9	TRBJ1-2	TGTGCCAGCAGCTTAGGCCAGGGACAGGTGGGCGCCTCTGGCTACACCTTC	CASSLGQGQVGASGYTF
.	few	TRBV5-8	TRBJ2-3	TGTGCCAGCAGCGATTTTAGCACAGATACGCAGTATTTT	CASSDFSTDTQYF
.	.	TRBV24-1	TRBJ2-3	TGTGCCACCAGTGATTACAGCAGGGACGCAGATACGCAGTATTTT	CATSDYSRDADTQYF
.	few	TRBV12-3/TRBV12-4	TRBJ2-2	TGTGCCAGCAGAAATAAGGGAGTAACCGGGGAGCTGTTTTTT	CASRNKGVTGELFF
.	few	TRBV9	TRBJ1-6	TGTGCCAGCACCCGCGAAAGTTCTTATAATTCACCCCTCCACTTT	CASTRESSYNSPLHF
.	.	TRBV20-1	TRBJ1-1	TGCAGTGCTAGATTTTCCACTGAAGCTTTCTTT	CSARFSTEAFF
.	few	TRBV6-2/TRBV6-3	TRBJ2-7	TGTGCCAGCAGATCCCCCACGCACAAATCCTACGAGCAGTACTTC	CASRSPTHKSYEQYF
.	few	TRBV21-1	TRBJ2-1	TGTGCCAGCAGCGGCCGCCGGGTAGCTAGAAATGAGCAGTTCTTC	CASSGRRVARNEQFF
.	few	TRBV30	TRBJ2-7	TGTGCCTGGAGTGTGGTGTACGAGCAGTACTTC	CAWSVVYEQYF
.	few	TRBV12-3/TRBV12-4	TRBJ2-1	TGTGCCAGCAGTTACGGGTTCCCGGTTCAAAATGAGCAGTTCTTC	CASSYGFPVQNEQFF
TRBD1	.	TRBV6-5	TRBJ1-2	TGTGCCAGCAGTTACTCGACAGGGATCGGGGGCTACACCTTC	CASSYSTGIGGYTF
.	.	TRBV7-6	TRBJ1-3	TGTGCCAGCAGCTTAGAACAGGCGCACTCTGGAAACACCATATATTTT	CASSLEQAHSGNTIYF
.	.	TRBV19	TRBJ2-2	TGTGCCAGTAGTGTGACGGGGCGAGGGGAGCTGTTTTTT	CASSVTGRGELFF
TRBD1	few	TRBV18	TRBJ1-4	TGTGCCAGCTCACCGGGGACAGATAATGAAAAACTGTTTTTT	CASSPGTDNEKLFF
TRBD1	few	TRBV20-1	TRBJ1-1	TGCAGTGCTCCGAAGACAGGGGCGGAAAACACTGAAGCTTTCTTT	CSAPKTGAENTEAFF
.	few	TRBV11-2	TRBJ1-1	TGTGCCAGCAGCTTAGCGGCACACACTGAAGCTTTCTTT	CASSLAAHTEAFF
.	.	TRBV9	TRBJ2-5	TGTGCCAGCAGCGTAGATTTCGGGTACGGGGAGGAGACCCAGTACTTC	CASSVDFGYGEETQYF
.	few	TRBV13	TRBJ2-1	TGTGCCAGCAGCTTACGGTCTAGCGGGACAGGTGAGCAGTTCTTC	CASSLRSSGTGEQFF
.	few	TRBV20-1	TRBJ1-5	TGCAGTGCTAGAGTTGGATATAGCAATCAGCCCCAGCATTTT	CSARVGYSNQPQHF
TRBD2	.	TRBV14	TRBJ2-1	TGTGCCAGCAGCCAAGAAATGGTAGCGGGACCCTTAGATGAGCAGTTCTTC	CASSQEMVAGPLDEQFF
TRBD1	.	TRBV20-1	TRBJ1-5	TGCAGTGCTAGAGCCGGGACAGACGATCAGCCCCAGCATTTT	CSARAGTDDQPQHF
.	few	TRBV6-6	TRBJ2-1	TGTGCCAGCAGTTCCCTCCGGGATGAGCAGTTCTTC	CASSSLRDEQFF
.	few	TRBV25-1	TRBJ2-2	TGTGCCAGCAAGTTCACCGGGGAGCTGTTTTTT	CASKFTGELFF
TRBD1	.	TRBV18	TRBJ2-7	TGTGCCAGCTCACCACCGGGACAGGCCCTCTACGAGCAGTACTTC	CASSPPGQALYEQYF
.	.	TRBV12-3/TRBV12-4	TRBJ2-1	TGTGCCAGCAGTCTGATGCCCGCACCCCAGATCTTC	CASSLMPAPQIF
.	many	TRBV7-8	TRBJ2-7	TGTGCCAGCAGCCAAGAGGTTGGTCAGAGAGAAGTCTACTTC	CASSQEVGQREVYF
TRBD2	few	TRBV28	TRBJ2-7	TGTGCCAGCAGTCCAGGACTAGCGGAGAACTCCTACGAGCAGTACTTC	CASSPGLAENSYEQYF
.	few	TRBV6-1	TRBJ2-5	TGTGCCAGCAGTCATTTAAGGGACACCAACCAAGAGACCCAGTACTTC	CASSHLRDTNQETQYF
.	.	TRBV7-9	TRBJ2-2	TGTGCCAGCACCAAGAGGACCGGGGAGCTGTTTTTT	CASTKRTGELFF
.	.	TRBV25-1	TRBJ2-7	TGTGCCAGCAGTGATGGTGTCAACTCCTACGAGCAGTACTTC	CASSDGVNSYEQYF
TRBD1	.	TRBV5-1	TRBJ1-3	TGCGCCAGCAGCGCGAATGGACAGGGGAGAGGAGACACCATATATTTT	CASSANGQGRGDTIYF
.	few	TRBV7-8	TRBJ1-3	TGTGCCAGCAGTCCGGACCGCTCTGGAAACACCATATATTTT	CASSPDRSGNTIYF
.	few	TRBV3-1	TRBJ1-3	TGTGCCAGCAGCCAAGGTTTCGCCCACTCTGGAAACACCATATATTTT	CASSQGFAHSGNTIYF
.	.	TRBV27	TRBJ1-2	TGTGCCAGCAGCTCAATTGGTACAGCTAACTATGGCTACACCTTC	CASSSIGTANYGYTF
.	few	TRBV7-2	TRBJ1-4	TGTGCCAGCAGCTTACTGCAGGAGGGAAAACTGTTTTTT	CASSLLQEGKLFF
TRBD2	.	TRBV5-5	TRBJ2-7	TGTGCCAGCACCAGGACTAGCGGGAGTCACGAGCAGTACTTC	CASTRTSGSHEQYF
TRBD2	few	TRBV5-1	TRBJ2-7	TGCGCCAGCAGCTTGGAAAGTCGGCTAGCGGCGGGGGGTGAGCAGTACTTC	CASSLESRLAAGGEQYF
TRBD2	.	TRBV2	TRBJ2-7	TGTGCCAGCGGTTGGGGACTAGCCCAAAACTACGAGCAGTACTTC	CASGWGLAQNYEQYF
.	many	TRBV18	TRBJ2-5	TGTGCCAGCTCACCACCTGGGCTGCAAGAGACCCAGTACTTC	CASSPPGLQETQYF
TRBD1	.	TRBV18	TRBJ2-4	TGTGCCAGCTCACCTCCCGGCAGGGGGATGGACATTCAGTACTTC	CASSPPGRGMDIQYF
.	.	TRBV5-1	TRBJ1-4	TGCGCCAGCAAGGGGACGTTGGATGAAAAACTGTTTTTT	CASKGTLDEKLFF
TRBD2	.	TRBV6-4	TRBJ2-1	TGTGCCCCGGGACTAGCGGTCTCCTACAATGAGCAGTTCTTC	CAPGLAVSYNEQFF
.	.	TRBV19	TRBJ2-2	TGTGCCAGCAGGGGCGCCCACACCGGGGAGCTGTTTTTT	CASRGAHTGELFF
TRBD1	few	TRBV20-1	TRBJ2-7	TGCAGTGCTAACGACAGGGGTTCGTCCTACGAGCAGTACTTC	CSANDRGSSYEQYF
.	.	TRBV7-6	TRBJ2-3	TGTGCCAGCAGCCAGTGGTTTAGGGCAGATACGCAGTATTTT	CASSQWFRADTQYF
TRBD1	.	TRBV18	TRBJ2-3	TGTGCCAGCTCACCCCTGGGACAGGGGGGACCAGATACGCAGTATTTT	CASSPLGQGGPDTQYF
.	many	TRBV11-2	TRBJ1-3	TGTGCCAGCTCTGGGGCCAGCTCTGGAAACACCATATATTTT	CASSGASSGNTIYF
.	.	TRBV5-4	TRBJ2-4	TGTGCCAGCAGCTTGTGGCAGGGGAACATTCAGTACTTC	CASSLWQGNIQYF
TRBD2	.	TRBV6-2/TRBV6-3	TRBJ2-1	TGTGCCAGCAGTTACTTGACTAGCGGGAGACCTAATGAGCAGTTCTTC	CASSYLTSGRPNEQFF
TRBD1	.	TRBV12-3/TRBV12-4	TRBJ2-6	TGTGCCAGCAGTTTCCGCCAGACAGGGCAGGCCAACGTCCTGACTTTC	CASSFRQTGQANVLTF
.	.	TRBV6-1	TRBJ2-1	TGTGCCAGCAGTGAAGAGAGGGGGACCTACAATGAGCAGTTCTTC	CASSEERGTYNEQFF
.	few	TRBV9	TRBJ2-5	TGTGCCAGCAGCGCACATGGGACACCTGGAGAGACCCAGTACTTC	CASSAHGTPGETQYF
.	.	TRBV15	TRBJ2-3	TGTGCCACCAGCGAAGTGCGAAATACGCAGTATTTT	CATSEVRNTQYF
TRBD2	few	TRBV20-1	TRBJ2-1	TGCAGTGCTAGAGATGGGACTAGCTCCTACAATGAGCAGTTCTTC	CSARDGTSSYNEQFF
.	few	TRBV29-1	TRBJ1-6	TGCAGCGTTGTGGAGGGATCTAACAGGAATTCACCCCTCCACTTT	CSVVEGSNRNSPLHF
.	few	TRBV20-1	TRBJ2-7	TGCAGTGCTAGGGCACACGTCTACGAGCAGTACTTC	CSARAHVYEQYF
TRBD2	few	TRBV19	TRBJ2-1	TGTGCCAGTAGTATAGGACTAGCGGGCTTTTATGAGCAGTTCTTC	CASSIGLAGFYEQFF